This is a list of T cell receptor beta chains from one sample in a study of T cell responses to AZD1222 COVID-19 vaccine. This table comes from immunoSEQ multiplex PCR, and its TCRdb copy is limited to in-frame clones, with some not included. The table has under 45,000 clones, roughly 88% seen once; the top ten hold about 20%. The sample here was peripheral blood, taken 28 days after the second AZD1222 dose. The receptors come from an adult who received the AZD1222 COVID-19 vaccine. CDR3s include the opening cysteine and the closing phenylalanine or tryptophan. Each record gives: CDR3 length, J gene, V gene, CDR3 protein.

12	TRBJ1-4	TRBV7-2	CASSLMQGTMFF
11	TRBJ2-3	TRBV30	CAWSETDTQYF
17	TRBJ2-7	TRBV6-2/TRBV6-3	CASSYSKKGTSFYEQYF
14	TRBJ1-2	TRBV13	CASSFRDRGYGYTF
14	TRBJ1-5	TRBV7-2	CASSLGRVGQPQHF
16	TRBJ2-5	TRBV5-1	CASRGPLAGDRETQYF
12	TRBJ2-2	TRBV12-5	CASGFNAGELFF
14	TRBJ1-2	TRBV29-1	CSVENPGTGYGYTF
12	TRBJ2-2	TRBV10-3	CATEGWTGELFF
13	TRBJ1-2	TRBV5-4	CASSSDPLYGYTF
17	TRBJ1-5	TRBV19	CASSIGQGAMVGQPQHF
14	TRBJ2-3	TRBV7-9	CASSGWGIGGTQYF
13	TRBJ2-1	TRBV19	CASKRTAYNEQFF
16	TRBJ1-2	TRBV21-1	CASRLNLATERHGYTF
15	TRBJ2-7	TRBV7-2	CASSLPTTGTYEQYF
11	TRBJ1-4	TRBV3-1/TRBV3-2	CASSQERALFF
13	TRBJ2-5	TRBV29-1	CSVLREPRETQYF
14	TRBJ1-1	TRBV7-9	CASSLLGGSAEAFF
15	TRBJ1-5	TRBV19	CASSIPGRGGQPQHF
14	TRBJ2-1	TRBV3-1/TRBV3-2	CASSLEQGVGEQFF
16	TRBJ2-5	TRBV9	CASSVGTTWAQETQYF
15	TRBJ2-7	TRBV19	CASRPKRGAAYEQYF
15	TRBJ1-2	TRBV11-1	CASSLARQKNYGYTF
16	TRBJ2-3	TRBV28	CASSGTSGGTTDTQYF
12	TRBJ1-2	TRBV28	CASSLEGYGYTF
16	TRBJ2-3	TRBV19	CASSSWGTGRTDTQYF
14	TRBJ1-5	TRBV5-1	CASSSEPNNQPQHF
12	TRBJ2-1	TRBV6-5	CASREGRNEQFF
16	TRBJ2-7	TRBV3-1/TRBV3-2	CASSSGGRGPLEEQYF
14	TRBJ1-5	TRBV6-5	CASSSHPGDQPQHF
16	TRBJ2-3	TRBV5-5	CASSLVGTGTTDTQYF
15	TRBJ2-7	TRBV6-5	CASRTATGLTYEQYF
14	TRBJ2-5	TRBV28	CASSRERRQETQYF
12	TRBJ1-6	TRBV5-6	CASSLVGSPLHF
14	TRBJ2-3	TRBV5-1	CASSLVGVTDTQYF
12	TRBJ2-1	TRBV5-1	CASSLGGWRQFF
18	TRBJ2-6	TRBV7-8	CASSLVGAVNSGANVLTF
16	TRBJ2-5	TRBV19	CASSIGPGGPQETQYF
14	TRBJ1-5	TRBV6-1	CASSDQGGTQPQHF
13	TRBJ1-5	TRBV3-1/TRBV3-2	CASSPGTRKPQHF
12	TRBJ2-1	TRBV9	CASSLPGGEQFF
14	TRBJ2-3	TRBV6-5	CASSYLSGTDTQYF
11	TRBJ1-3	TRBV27	CASWGAGAIYF
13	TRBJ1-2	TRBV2	CASSERGTYGYTF
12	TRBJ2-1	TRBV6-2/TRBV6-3	CASSSGGPGQFF
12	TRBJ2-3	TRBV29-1	CSVGGGADTQYF
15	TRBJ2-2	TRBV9	CASSGGLGYTGELFF
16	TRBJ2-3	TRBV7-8	CASSPFTAGGTDTQYF
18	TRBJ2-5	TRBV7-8	CASSERLAGPQNQETQYF